This section outlines one T cell receptor beta chain sequence together with its context. The data stem from a study of T cell changes during pregnancy in multiple sclerosis. Germline V gene lookup returns CDR1 SGHVS and CDR2 FQNEAQ. V lost 2 bases and J lost 3, with 5 bases in between. The CDR3 sequence is 13 residues long. Produced via immunoSEQ multiplex PCR; TCRdb's table is partial and in-frame only. The sample shows around 33,000 clones, roughly 91% of them seen only once. The chain links TRBV7-8 to TRBJ1-5; unclear D gene. This clonotype originated in a female donor with multiple sclerosis, enrolled in a pregnancy study. Source: CD8+ T cells from peripheral blood mononuclear cells, taken before pregnancy. CDR3 in amino acids: CASSLINNQPQHF. As DNA, the CDR3 is TGTGCCAGCAGCTTAATTAACAATCAGCCCCAGCATTTT.